These 17 T cell receptor beta chains were all obtained from the same sample, sequenced in a study of blood T cell repertoires in COVID-19. The data were produced by immunoSEQ multiplex PCR, yet TCRdb's version contains in-frame clones alone and is incomplete. Of 110,000 to 150,000 clones listed, 80% to 90% are singletons. The sample was peripheral blood. These receptors originate from a woman aged 45-59 years with acute or convalescent COVID-19.

The chain has TRBV27 and TRBJ2-1; unclear D gene. V lost 5 bases and J 6 bases, leaving 5 bases between the germline ends. The CDR3 loop spans 11 amino acids. Germline V CDR1 and CDR2: MNHEY, SMNVEV (reference sequence). The CDR3 DNA reads TGTGCCAGCAGTCGACTCAATGAGCAGTTCTTC. Amino acids: CASSRLNEQFF.

This chain links TRBV2 with TRBJ1-1; TRBD1 might be the D (5 bases). The CDR3 covers 13 residues. CDR1 is SNHLY, CDR2 FYNNEI, per germline. V was clipped by 10 bases and J by 2 bases, with 14 bases between them. CDR3 nucleotide sequence: TGTGCCACTCAAGGGCAGGGAAACACTGAAGCTTTCTTT. It codes for CATQGQGNTEAFF.

This rearrangement joins TRBV29-1 to TRBJ2-1, with a tentative D call TRBD1 (5 bases). Germline lookup yields CDR1 SQVTM and CDR2 ANQGSEA. Trimming shortened V by 7 bases and J by 6 bases, and 16 bases separated the two germline ends. This CDR3 region has 13 residues. DNA of the CDR3: TGCAGCGGAATTTGGGCAGGGCGCAATGAGCAGTTCTTC. Translation: CSGIWAGRNEQFF.

The chain employs TRBV13 and TRBJ2-2; 7 bases line up with TRBD1. J gave up 2 bases and V 0 bases, and 3 bases lay outside the gene matches. Germline assignment: CDR1 PRHDT and CDR2 FYEKMQ (reference sequence). This CDR3 is built from 16 residues. This chain's CDR3 is CASSLGRGGNTGELFF. The CDR3 DNA reads as TGTGCCAGCAGCTTAGGCCGAGGGGGCAACACCGGGGAGCTGTTTTTT.

The J gene is TRBJ1-5, the V gene TRBV28; 9 bases fit TRBD1. The V segment lost 6 bases and the J segment 2 bases; nucleotides outside the gene matches: 11. Germline CDR1 is MDHEN and CDR2 is SYDVKM. This CDR3 is built from 17 residues. The CDR3 nucleotides read TGTGCCAGCAGAGAAAACAGGGGGCTCGTCGGCAATCAGCCCCAGCATTTT. Translated, it gives CASRENRGLVGNQPQHF.

This sequence joins TRBV6-5 and TRBJ2-2, with D maybe TRBD1 (6 bases). V dropped 10 bases and J dropped 7 bases, with 22 bases sitting between them. CDR1 is MNHEY and CDR2 is SVGAGI in the germline V gene. This CDR3 region has 15 residues. CDR3 protein: CATQQGRYRSGELFF. CDR3 sequence (DNA): TGTGCCACCCAACAGGGCCGATATCGGAGCGGGGAGCTGTTTTTT.

The chain couples TRBV2 to TRBJ2-3, with TRBD1 matching 7 bases. The V and J ends lost 4 bases and 4 bases, in that order; junction bases with no gene match: 5. Germline V gene sequence: CDR1 SNHLY, CDR2 FYNNEI. The CDR3 has 14 residues. CDR3 amino acids: CASSGQGLADTQYF. The CDR3 region has the DNA TGTGCCAGCAGTGGACAGGGTTTAGCAGATACGCAGTATTTT.

In this sample, this clone turned up once. This chain uses TRBV28 with TRBJ1-5, with 8 bases matching TRBD1. The CDR3 spans 16 residues. With V trimmed by 5 bases and J by 2 bases, 8 bases remained unmatched. Germline CDR1 is MDHEN and CDR2 is SYDVKM. CDR3 bases: TGTGCCAGCAGTCGTGACAGGGGTTTTCGCAATCAGCCCCAGCATTTT. Its translation: CASSRDRGFRNQPQHF. The full variable domain, its missing parts supplied by reference TRBV28 and TRBJ1-5, is DVKVTQSSRYLVKRTGEKVFLECVQDMDHENMFWYRQDPGLGLRLIYFSYDVKMKEKGDIPEGYSVSREKKERFSLILESASTNQTSMYLCASSRDRGFRNQPQHFGDGTRLSIL.

V is TRBV6-6 and J is TRBJ2-6; D unresolved. The CDR3 extends over 15 amino acids. CDR1 MNHNY and CDR2 SVGAGI come from the germline V gene (reference sequence). The V gene lost 8 bases and the J gene lost 2 bases, with 13 bases spanning the gap. The CDR3 is CASQIDTPGANVLTF. The CDR3 DNA follows: TGTGCCAGCCAAATCGACACTCCTGGGGCCAACGTCCTGACTTTC.

V gene TRBV6-6 combines with J gene TRBJ2-2; D might be TRBD2 (6 bases). CDR1 is MNHNY, CDR2 SVGAGI, per germline (reference sequence). This CDR3 region has 16 residues. V lost 6 bases to trimming and J lost 3 bases, with 17 bases between them. For the CDR3, the DNA is TGTGCCAGCAGGTCCGGGGGTAGCGGACACACCGGGGAGCTGTTTTTT. It is translated as CASRSGGSGHTGELFF.

This clone was observed many times. Other DNA sequences of this sample code for an identical CDR3. The chain joins TRBV5-4 to TRBJ2-7; D ambiguous. Germline V gives CDR1 SGHNT, CDR2 YYREEE (reference sequence). Trimming shortened V by 3 bases and J by 4 bases, and 5 bases separated the two germline ends. The CDR3 is 11 residues long. As DNA, the CDR3 is TGTGCCAGCAGCTCACAATACGAGCAGTACTTC. Its protein product is CASSSQYEQYF.

This CDR3 reads CASSYSFRREYEQYF. The CDR3 bases are TGTGCCAGCAGTTACTCTTTTCGACGGGAATACGAGCAGTACTTC. The chain uses TRBV6-5 and TRBJ2-7, with D tentatively TRBD2 (5 bases). The V end was cut by 0 bases, the J end by 4 bases, with 13 bases between. CDR1 and CDR2 from the germline V gene are MNHEY and SVGAGI. The CDR3 covers 15 residues.

The chain carries TRBV5-4 and TRBJ2-3; 10 bases line up with TRBD2. This CDR3 contains 15 residues. V was pared by 0 bases and J by 4 bases, with 2 bases of the junction left unmatched. Per germline, CDR1 SGHNT and CDR2 YYREEE (reference sequence). The CDR3, as DNA: TGTGCCAGCAGCTTGGTCCTAGCGGGGGCAGATACGCAGTATTTT. This codes for CASSLVLAGADTQYF.

The gene calls are TRBV2 and TRBJ1-2; no clear D gene. V was clipped by 4 bases and J by 6 bases, with 9 bases between them. This CDR3 spans 12 amino acids. Germline V lookup: CDR1 SNHLY, CDR2 FYNNEI. The CDR3: CASSVGTDGYTF. DNA of the CDR3: TGTGCCAGCAGTGTTGGAACAGATGGCTACACCTTC.

The sample holds one count of this clone. The chain carries TRBV6-1 and TRBJ2-5; tentatively, D is TRBD2 (6 bases). V shed 1 base and J shed 5 bases, with 11 bases lying between them. Germline assignment: CDR1 MNHNS and CDR2 SASEGT. The CDR3 runs 14 residues. The CDR3 loop is CASSEGGGVETQYF. In DNA form, the CDR3 reads TGTGCCAGCAGTGAAGGTGGAGGGGTCGAGACCCAGTACTTC.

This chain uses TRBV3-1 (or the pseudogene TRBV3-2) with TRBJ2-3; 9 bases align to TRBD2. The junction had 7 bases not matched to a gene; V was cut back by 4 bases and J by 2 bases. This CDR3 spans 16 amino acids. The V gene's germline CDR1 is LGHDT and CDR2 YNNKEL (reference sequence). The CDR3 here is CASSPTPSGNTDTQYF. CDR3 coding DNA: TGTGCCAGCAGCCCAACGCCTAGCGGGAACACAGATACGCAGTATTTT.

This clone was detected once. The chain recombines TRBV18 with TRBJ2-2, with 11 bases lining up with TRBD2. Germline V gives CDR1 KGHSH, CDR2 LQKENI. The CDR3 totals 15 residues. The V and J ends lost 2 bases and 6 bases, in that order; junction bases with no gene match: 2. CDR3 loop: CASSPTSGSAGELFF. DNA of the CDR3: TGTGCCAGCTCACCAACTAGCGGGAGCGCCGGGGAGCTGTTTTTT.